The rows below give T cell receptor beta chains drawn from one sample of a study of blood T cells in healthy people across ages. TCRdb ran MiXCR on the 5' RACE reads and lists one entry per CDR3 protein. The table has some 900,000 distinct CDR3 sequences, 29% seen once; the top ten hold roughly 17%. The sequenced sample consisted of blood. These receptors all stem from an elderly woman in good health. The CDR3 runs from the conserved cysteine through the conserved F or W. D genes are given only for firm matches. Size tells how often a clone was seen (once, few, many) or the class of an expanded clone, and some rows leave it out.

j_gene	v_gene	len	d_gene	abundance	CDR3aa	CDR3nt
TRBJ1-6	TRBV5-1	14	.	few	CASSLTQGKSPLHF	TGCGCCAGCAGCTTGACACAAGGGAAATCACCCCTCCACTTT
TRBJ1-1	TRBV19	15	.	.	CASSIVSGGNTEAFF	TGTGCCAGTAGTATAGTGAGCGGGGGGAACACTGAAGCTTTCTTT
TRBJ2-1	TRBV15	16	.	many	CATSEMALSSYNEQFF	TGTGCCACCAGCGAAATGGCGTTGAGCTCCTACAATGAGCAGTTCTTC
TRBJ2-7	TRBV6-5	18	.	.	CASSYLHRDPFRAYEQYF	TGTGCCAGCAGTTACCTTCACCGGGACCCCTTTAGGGCCTACGAGCAGTACTTC
TRBJ2-5	TRBV20-1	14	TRBD2	many	CSASGGADGETQYF	TGCAGTGCTAGCGGGGGGGCCGATGGAGAGACCCAGTACTTC
TRBJ2-1	TRBV7-9	15	.	many	CASSFLPGVYNEQFF	TGTGCCAGCAGCTTTCTTCCCGGGGTATACAATGAGCAGTTCTTC
TRBJ2-1	TRBV20-1	13	TRBD2	.	CSASSSGWNEQFF	TGCAGTGCTAGTTCTAGCGGATGGAATGAGCAGTTCTTC
TRBJ2-4	TRBV7-2	14	TRBD1	.	CASSGQGGKNIQYF	TGTGCCAGCAGCGGACAGGGAGGCAAAAACATTCAGTACTTC
TRBJ2-7	TRBV29-1	13	.	.	CSVEGQDSYEQYF	TGCAGCGTTGAAGGACAGGACTCCTACGAGCAGTACTTC
TRBJ2-4	TRBV20-1	14	TRBD2	many	CSASAGLDSNIQYF	TGCAGTGCCTCGGCGGGACTAGACTCGAACATTCAGTACTTC